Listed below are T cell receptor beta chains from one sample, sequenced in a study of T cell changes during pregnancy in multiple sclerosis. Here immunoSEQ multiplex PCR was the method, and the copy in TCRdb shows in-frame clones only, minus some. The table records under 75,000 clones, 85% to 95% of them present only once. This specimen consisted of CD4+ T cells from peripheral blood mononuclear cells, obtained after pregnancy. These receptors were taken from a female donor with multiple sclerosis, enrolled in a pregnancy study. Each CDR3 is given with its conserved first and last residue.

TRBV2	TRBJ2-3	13	CANSPSSTDTQYF
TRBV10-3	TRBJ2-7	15	CAISERAGGTYEQYF
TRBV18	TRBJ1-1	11	CASSQNTEAFF
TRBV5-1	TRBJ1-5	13	CASSLDGNQPQHF
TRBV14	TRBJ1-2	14	CASSQEIQGYGYTF
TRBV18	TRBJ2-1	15	CASSPVSSTINEQFF
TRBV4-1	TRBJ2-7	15	CASSQDWLAGLEQYF
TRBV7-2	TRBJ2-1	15	CASSSRLAGDLEQFF
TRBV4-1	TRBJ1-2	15	CASSQAGQGAFGYTF
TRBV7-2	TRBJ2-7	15	CASSPRRGARDEQYF
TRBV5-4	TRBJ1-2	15	CASSSNLQGNYGYTF
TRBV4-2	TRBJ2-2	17	CASSQALRTGETGELFF
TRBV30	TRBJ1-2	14	CAWSLDRGPNGYTF
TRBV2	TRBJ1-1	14	CASRGGRMNTEAFF
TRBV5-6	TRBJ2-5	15	CATRLRGQGLETQYF
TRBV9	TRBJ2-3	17	CASSVEFSRTSTDTQYF
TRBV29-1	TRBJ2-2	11	CSGRQTGELFF
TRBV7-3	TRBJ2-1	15	CASSLRGQNNNEQFF
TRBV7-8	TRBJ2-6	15	CASSLKSSGANVLTF
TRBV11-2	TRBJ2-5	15	CASSNRVAGGETQYF
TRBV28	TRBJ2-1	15	CASSVLAGIVPEQFF
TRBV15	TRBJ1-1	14	CATSSRQWNTEAFF
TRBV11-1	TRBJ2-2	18	CASSSEGQPQLGPGELFF
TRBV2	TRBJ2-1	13	CASSTRSYNEQFF
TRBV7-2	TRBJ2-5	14	CASSFGLVGETQYF
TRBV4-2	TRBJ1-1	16	CASSQGNRVRVTEAFF
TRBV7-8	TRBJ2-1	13	CASSFRDRGGQFF